A single sample gave rise to the 26 T cell receptor beta chains below, sequenced in a study of spatial heterogeneity in lung cancer (dated by TCRdb to 2018 to 2020). The intended sense of this specimen's time point label: sample taken at primary tumor resection. Without any cell sorting, TCR sequencing was performed on whole RNA extracted either from tumor and nontumor lung tissue or from cryopreserved PBMC samples. The library was generated by 5' RACE. Sequenced using a NextSeq 500. TCRdb trimmed the raw reads at Q25, called clones with MiXCR and kept productive beta chains. Each entry is one CDR3 protein sequence, shown with its most common DNA and genes. For this sample the table gives 60,000 to 65,000 distinct CDR3 sequences, of which around 8.4% were detected only once. The ten biggest clones cover over 13% of the sample. The specimen comprised PBMCs, sampled at surgery. These receptors all come from a female donor with early-stage non-small cell lung cancer.

The chain uses TRBV6-5 and TRBJ1-1, with a possible D match to TRBD1 (5 bases). This CDR3 spans 15 amino acids. V was shortened by 8 bases and J by 3 bases, with 19 bases between the two germline ends. Germline V lookup: CDR1 MNHEY, CDR2 SVGAGI. In nucleotides, the CDR3 is TGTGCCAGCCGTACCGGGACCGCAGTTGACACTGAAGCTTTCTTT. It encodes CASRTGTAVDTEAFF.

This clonotype has more than one count but fewer than ten. V is TRBV3-1 and J is TRBJ1-4; D is ambiguous. The CDR3 is made up of 14 amino acids. CDR1 and CDR2 from the germline V gene are LGHDT and YNNKEL (reference sequence). The V end was cut by 4 bases, the J end by 12 bases, with 18 bases between. CDR3 protein: CASSPDSGLMELFF. CDR3 nucleotides: TGTGCCAGCAGCCCCGACTCGGGTCTAATGGAACTGTTTTTT.

Relative to its sample, this clonotype is medium-sized. CDR3 region: CASSVQRQPPGELFF. The DNA for the CDR3 is TGTGCCAGCAGCGTCCAGCGGCAGCCCCCCGGGGAGCTGTTTTTT. This rearrangement joins TRBV7-9 to TRBJ2-2, with D perhaps TRBD2 (5 bases). Germline V lookup: CDR1 SEHNR, CDR2 FQNEAQ (reference sequence). The CDR3 runs 15 residues. V was trimmed by 5 bases and J by 6 bases, leaving 16 bases between them.

This clonotype was observed at least ten times. The V gene is TRBV6-5, the J gene TRBJ1-5; D remains ambiguous. The germline V and J ends were trimmed by 4 bases and 5 bases, with 12 bases remaining between them. CDR1 and CDR2 from the germline V gene are MNHEY and SVGAGI. CDR3 size: 14 residues. This CDR3 is CASSSLGGYQPQHF. The CDR3 DNA reads TGTGCCAGCAGTTCCCTGGGCGGATATCAGCCCCAGCATTTT.

This clonotype has at least ten counts. The V gene is TRBV7-6, the J gene TRBJ2-2; TRBD2 matches 9 bases. Trimming removed 1 base from V and 6 bases from J; junction bases left unmatched: 3. The CDR3 length is 15 residues. The germline gives CDR1 SGHVS, CDR2 FNYEAQ. The CDR3 sequence is CASSLGAGGSGELFF. CDR3 coding DNA: TGTGCCAGCAGCTTAGGAGCGGGAGGTTCCGGGGAGCTGTTTTTT.

This clonotype has ten or more counts. This chain links TRBV27 with TRBJ2-3; 14 bases are shared with TRBD2. With 5 bases clipped from V and 14 bases from J, the junction kept 6 bases outside the gene matches. The CDR3 loop spans 13 amino acids. From germline, CDR1 is MNHEY and CDR2 SMNVEV (reference sequence). The CDR3 DNA is TGTGCCAGCAGTCTACGGACTAGCGGGAGGCCGTATTTT. The encoded protein is CASSLRTSGRPYF.

V is TRBV13 and J is TRBJ1-5, with D maybe TRBD1 (5 bases). Germline-derived CDR1 and CDR2 are PRHDT and FYEKMQ (reference sequence). Trimming pared 5 bases from V and 6 bases from J, leaving 17 bases between. The CDR3 spans 15 residues. CDR3 sequence: CASSMKRGGSQPQHF. The CDR3 bases are TGTGCCAGCAGCATGAAAAGGGGAGGGAGTCAGCCCCAGCATTTT.

This clonotype was counted a few times. V usage is TRBV4-2 and J usage is TRBJ2-1, with 7 bases identical to TRBD2. J gave up 7 bases and V 1 base, and 7 bases lay outside the gene matches. Germline assignment: CDR1 LGHNA and CDR2 YNFKEQ. This CDR3 has 15 residues. CDR3 coding DNA: TGTGCCAGCAGCCAAGGGCTAGCGGAGGGGAATGAGCAGTTCTTC. Translating gives CASSQGLAEGNEQFF.

The CDR3 is CASSVGPTNEKLFF. The CDR3 DNA reads as TGTGCCAGCAGCGTAGGTCCAACTAATGAAAAACTGTTTTTT. The chain couples TRBV9 to TRBJ1-4; D is unclear. Per the germline V gene, CDR1 is SGDLS and CDR2 is YYNGEE. V shed 0 bases and J shed 0 bases, with 3 bases lying between them. The CDR3 covers 14 residues. The full variable domain, completed using reference TRBV9 and TRBJ1-4, is DSGVTQTPKHLITATGQRVTLRCSPRSGDLSVYWYQQSLDQGLQFLIQYYNGEERAKGNILERFSAQQFPDLHSELNLSSLELGDSALYFCASSVGPTNEKLFFGSGTQLSVL.

For the CDR3, the DNA is TGTGCCAGCAGCCCTGGGACCACGGAGACCCAGTACTTC. It specifies CASSPGTTETQYF. The chain links TRBV6-1 to TRBJ2-5, with D perhaps matching TRBD1 or TRBD2 (5 bases each). Trimming shortened V by 6 bases and J by 5 bases, and 13 bases separated the two germline ends. Germline V gives CDR1 MNHNS, CDR2 SASEGT. This CDR3 is 13 amino acids long.

This clonotype was recorded many times. V usage is TRBV29-1 and J usage is TRBJ2-1; the D gene is possibly TRBD2 (5 bases). The CDR3 contains 13 residues. Trimming cost V 4 bases and J 9 bases, with 16 bases left between them. CDR1 is SQVTM, CDR2 ANQGSEA, per germline. DNA of the CDR3: TGCAGCGTTGTGGAGGTTTTTGGGAGTGAGCAGTTCTTC. Protein sequence: CSVVEVFGSEQFF.

This clonotype was seen more than once but under ten times. The chain combines TRBV7-2 with TRBJ1-4; a weak D match, TRBD1 (6 bases). The germline CDR1 and CDR2 sequences are SGHTA and FQGNSA. This CDR3 comprises 15 residues. Trimming left V 6 bases short and J 0 bases short, with 11 bases between. CDR3 in amino acids: CASSYGQSTNEKLFF. The CDR3 DNA sequence: TGTGCCAGCAGTTATGGACAGTCAACTAATGAAAAACTGTTTTTT.

This clonotype was seen only a few times. V is TRBV20-1 and J is TRBJ2-3; TRBD2 aligns across 7 bases. V was clipped by 6 bases and J by 2 bases; unmatched bases: 11. Germline V gives CDR1 DFQATT, CDR2 SNEGSKA (reference sequence). This CDR3 has 15 amino acids. In DNA, the CDR3 is TGCAGTGCGCGGGGGTACCAGCGTTACACAGATACGCAGTATTTT. Protein sequence: CSARGYQRYTDTQYF.

CDR3 amino acids: CASRYRDINYGYTF. CDR3 in DNA: TGTGCCAGCAGGTACAGGGATATTAACTATGGCTACACCTTC. V gene TRBV12-3 or TRBV12-4 combines with J gene TRBJ1-2; a possible D gene is TRBD1 (6 bases). Trimming took off 6 bases at V and 1 base at J, with 12 bases between the two ends. CDR3 length: 14 residues.

This clonotype was counted a few times. V and J are TRBV18 and TRBJ1-1, with D possibly matching TRBD1 (5 bases). The germline V and J ends were trimmed by 5 bases and 6 bases, with 16 bases remaining between them. Germline V gene data show CDR1 as KGHSH and CDR2 as LQKENI. This CDR3 has 14 residues. CDR3 amino acids: CASSLGTDAAEAFF. The CDR3 bases are TGTGCCAGCTCATTAGGGACCGACGCCGCTGAAGCTTTCTTT.

This chain links TRBV12-3 or TRBV12-4 with TRBJ1-1; a weak D match, TRBD1 (6 bases). V shed 6 bases and J shed 0 bases, with 14 bases lying between them. The CDR3 runs 15 residues. The CDR3 spells CASRYLRGMNTEAFF. The CDR3 DNA is TGTGCCAGCAGATACCTCAGGGGTATGAACACTGAAGCTTTCTTT.

This clonotype appeared a few times. The genes are TRBV5-1 and TRBJ1-1; the D gene is possibly TRBD1 (5 bases). CDR1 and CDR2 (germline): SGHRS, YFSETQ. CDR3 size: 15 residues. Deletions cut 4 bases from V and 4 bases from J, with 17 bases between. The DNA of the CDR3 is TGCGCCAGCAGCCATAGACAGCCCCCGGGCACTGAAGCTTTCTTT. Its protein product is CASSHRQPPGTEAFF. Based on the CDR3 plus reference TRBV5-1 and TRBJ1-1, the full variable domain is KAGVTQTPRYLIKTRGQQVTLSCSPISGHRSVSWYQQTPGQGLQFLFEYFSETQRNKGNFPGRFSGRQFSNSRSEMNVSTLELGDSALYLCASSHRQPPGTEAFFGQGTRLTVV.

This clonotype was observed at least ten times. J is TRBJ2-5 and V is TRBV7-7; D is perhaps TRBD2 (5 bases). Trimming cost V 1 base and J 3 bases, with 6 bases left between them. CDR1 and CDR2 from the germline V gene are SSHAT and FNYEAQ (reference sequence). The CDR3 runs 13 residues. CDR3 DNA sequence: TGTGCCAGCAGCTTAGATAGCGAAGAGACCCAGTACTTC. It encodes CASSLDSEETQYF.

By share, this clonotype ranks as medium-sized. This rearrangement joins TRBV28 to TRBJ2-6; 10 bases are shared with TRBD1. V was clipped by 5 bases and J by 4 bases; unmatched bases: 17. Germline assignment: CDR1 MDHEN and CDR2 SYDVKM. The CDR3 consists of 20 residues. CDR3: CASSPVIPGTGDDGANVLTF. The DNA for the CDR3 is TGTGCCAGCAGTCCTGTAATCCCCGGGACAGGGGACGACGGGGCCAACGTCCTGACTTTC.

The chain employs TRBV12-3 or TRBV12-4 and TRBJ1-2; no clear D gene. V lost 11 bases, J lost 4 bases, and 20 bases lay in between. This CDR3 region has 14 residues. The chain's CDR3 is CAVPWAEFPYGYTF. In DNA form, the CDR3 reads TGTGCCGTCCCTTGGGCGGAATTTCCCTATGGCTACACCTTC.

This clonotype turned up a few times. V usage is TRBV4-2 and J usage is TRBJ1-1; 7 bases agree with TRBD1. The length of the CDR3 is 17 residues. Germline V CDR1 and CDR2: LGHNA, YNFKEQ. The V gene end was trimmed by 0 bases and the J gene end by 7 bases; junction bases not matched to a gene: 14. The CDR3 sequence is CASSQDKYRQGRIEAFF. The CDR3 DNA reads TGTGCCAGCAGCCAAGATAAATACAGACAGGGCAGGATTGAAGCTTTCTTT.

This clonotype was counted ten times or more. The V gene is TRBV6-5, the J gene TRBJ1-5; tentative D call: TRBD1 (5 bases). CDR1 and CDR2 (germline): MNHEY, SVGAGI. The CDR3 contains 12 residues. V gave up 10 bases and J gave up 7 bases, with 14 bases separating them. The CDR3 protein is CATKGYGQPQHF. DNA of the CDR3: TGTGCCACCAAGGGGTATGGACAGCCCCAGCATTTT.

The CDR3 spells CATQGEMNTEAFF. The CDR3 coding sequence is TGTGCCACCCAGGGAGAAATGAACACTGAAGCTTTCTTT. The gene calls are TRBV24-1 and TRBJ1-1; D is perhaps TRBD1 (5 bases). Germline loops: CDR1 KGHDR, CDR2 SFDVKD. Trimming left V 9 bases short and J 0 bases short, with 10 bases between. The CDR3 spans 13 residues.

The V and J genes are TRBV10-1 and TRBJ1-6; 7 bases map to TRBD1. The trim removed 6 bases at V and 5 bases at J, leaving 4 bases unmatched. The CDR3 totals 14 residues. CDR1 and CDR2 (germline): WNHNN, SYGVQD (reference sequence). CDR3 amino acids: CASSMGQNNSPLHF. CDR3 nucleotides: TGCGCCAGCAGCATGGGACAGAATAATTCACCCCTCCACTTT.

The V gene is TRBV29-1, the J gene TRBJ1-4; 9 bases map to TRBD1. The CDR3 contains 13 residues. Losses at the gene ends were 6 bases for V and 8 bases for J; bases not matched to a gene: 7. The V gene's germline CDR1 is SQVTM and CDR2 ANQGSEA. CDR3 amino acids: CSVATGGTEKLFF. The CDR3 DNA reads TGCAGCGTGGCGACAGGGGGGACCGAAAAACTGTTTTTT. Full variable domain (missing parts from reference TRBV29-1 and TRBJ1-4): SAVISQKPSRDICQRGTSLTIQCQVDSQVTMMFWYRQQPGQSLTLIATANQGSEATYESGFVIDKFPISRPNLTFSTLTVSNMSPEDSSIYLCSVATGGTEKLFFGSGTQLSVL.

This clonotype was found many times. The chain is built from TRBV5-1 and TRBJ2-3, with D possibly being TRBD1 (6 bases). Per the germline V gene, CDR1 is SGHRS and CDR2 is YFSETQ. This CDR3 spans 16 amino acids. Trimming took off 4 bases at V and 1 base at J, with 16 bases between the two ends. CDR3 sequence reads: CASSGGARDGTDTQYF. For the CDR3, the DNA is TGCGCCAGCAGCGGGGGCGCTAGAGATGGCACAGATACGCAGTATTTT.